This paragraph reports one TCR beta chain. The CDR3 covers 16 residues. V was pared by 5 bases and J by 5 bases, with 18 bases between. Per germline, CDR1 LNHDA and CDR2 SQIVND (reference sequence). Method: immunoSEQ multiplex PCR; TCRdb's copy keeps in-frame clones and lacks some. The sample has approximately 110,000 clones, approximately 62% seen once. The sample originates from a study of blood T cell repertoires in COVID-19. Overall study: Samples of COVID-19 (acute and convalescent) were obtained from the United States, Italy and Spain.

V gene TRBV19 combines with J gene TRBJ2-2, with a possible D match to TRBD2 (6 bases). The source material was peripheral blood. The receptor comes from a man of 80 years or more with acute or convalescent COVID-19. The CDR3 region is CASSWTEAGGTGELFF. The DNA of the CDR3 is TGTGCCAGTAGTTGGACGGAGGCTGGAGGGACCGGGGAGCTGTTTTTT.